This T cell receptor beta chain emerged from a study of metastatic and nonmetastatic thyroid tumors. At the level of the study: Repertoires from malignant and benign thyroid patients were compared across blood and tumor or nodule tissue.

Study results and caveats: Compared with benign nodules, malignant thyroid tumors were reported to have significantly higher TCR beta diversity in both blood and tumor.

J lost 0 bases, V lost 8 bases, and 3 bases had no gene match. The CDR3 totals 15 residues. From germline, CDR1 is MNHNS and CDR2 SASEGT. In the source study's methods: Built for papillary thyroid cancer, a distant-metastasis classifier drew on CDR3 differences across clinicopathological groups. With MiXCR, TCRdb reprocessed the PCR reads. It is TCRdb's table, rather than the study itself, that gives the V and J calls and clone size. The sample shows 32,000 or so clones, around a fifth of them seen only once. This clone was seen many times. The antigen is unknown. The entire patient cohort was treatment-naive prior to thyroid surgery.

This receptor was identified in a female donor with papillary thyroid cancer or a benign thyroid nodule (not recorded which). Some clones in this sample may be carry-over from other donors' samples. The sample consisted of blood. The chain joins TRBV6-1 to TRBJ1-6; TRBD1 agrees at 8 bases. In DNA form, the CDR3 reads TGTGCCAGCCGACAGGGGAGCTCCTATAATTCACCCCTCCACTTT. Encoded protein: CASRQGSSYNSPLHF.